These T cell receptor beta chains were read from a single sample in a study of CD8+ T cells in alopecia areata. Profiled with immunoSEQ multiplex PCR; TCRdb holds only in-frame clones, not every one. This repertoire shows about 210,000 clones, 66% found once; its top ten account for 0.95% to 1.5%. The sequenced sample was CD4+ T cells sorted from blood, obtained at approximately week 42, from a patient treated with tofacitinib. These receptors were collected from a human donor with alopecia areata. Each CDR3 is given with its conserved first and last residue. D genes are given only for firm matches. Size tells how often a clone was seen (once, few, many) or the class of an expanded clone, and some rows leave it out.

size	V	J	length	D	CDR3	DNA
NA	TRBV12-5	TRBJ1-1	13	NA	CASGFRENTEAFF	TGTGCTAGTGGTTTCAGAGAGAACACTGAAGCTTTCTTT
many	TRBV7-2	TRBJ2-7	15	TRBD1	CASSLIGTGRYEQYF	TGTGCCAGCAGCTTAATCGGGACAGGTCGCTACGAGCAGTACTTC
NA	TRBV9	TRBJ2-1	19	NA	CASSVDPMWGEISYNEQFF	TGTGCCAGCAGCGTGGACCCGATGTGGGGGGAAATCTCCTACAATGAGCAGTTCTTC
NA	TRBV29-1	TRBJ1-2	13	NA	CSVEDPGDYGYTF	TGCAGCGTTGAAGATCCGGGCGACTATGGCTACACCTTC
NA	TRBV2	TRBJ1-5	13	TRBD1	CASSGQDYQPQHF	TGTGCCAGCAGCGGACAGGACTATCAGCCCCAGCATTTT
NA	TRBV10-2	TRBJ1-2	12	NA	CASSLTQGIYTF	TGCGCCAGCAGCCTTACACAGGGCATCTACACCTTC
NA	TRBV5-1	TRBJ2-7	15	TRBD1	CASSLLGDRAYEQYF	TGCGCCAGCAGCTTGTTGGGGGACAGAGCCTACGAGCAGTACTTC
NA	TRBV7-8	TRBJ2-5	13	NA	CASSRTAQETQYF	TGTGCCAGCAGCCGGACTGCCCAAGAGACCCAGTACTTC
NA	TRBV13	TRBJ2-3	12	TRBD2	CASSYLAVTQYF	TGTGCCAGCAGTTATCTAGCGGTTACGCAGTATTTT
NA	TRBV7-9	TRBJ2-3	15	NA	CASSFGGRVTDTQYF	TGTGCCAGCAGCTTTGGGGGGCGGGTCACAGATACGCAGTATTTT
NA	TRBV7-2	TRBJ1-4	15	NA	CASSLGRLPNEKLFF	TGTGCCAGCAGCTTGGGACGCCTTCCCAATGAAAAACTGTTTTTT
few	TRBV29-1	TRBJ2-3	15	TRBD2	CSVVSGGVYTDTQYF	TGCAGCGTTGTGAGCGGGGGGGTATACACAGATACGCAGTATTTT
NA	TRBV14	TRBJ1-2	13	NA	CASSQDRRQGYTF	TGTGCCAGCAGCCAAGATCGGAGACAGGGCTACACCTTC
NA	TRBV5-1	TRBJ2-3	15	NA	CASSLREGGTDTQYF	TGCGCCAGCAGCTTGAGAGAGGGGGGTACAGATACGCAGTATTTT
few	TRBV4-1	TRBJ1-5	14	NA	CASSQGAGNQPQHF	TGCGCCAGCAGCCAAGGGGCAGGGAATCAGCCCCAGCATTTT
NA	TRBV5-1	TRBJ2-6	17	NA	CASSLGGRSSGANVLTF	TGCGCCAGCAGCTTGGGGGGACGGAGCTCTGGGGCCAACGTCCTGACTTTC
NA	TRBV18	TRBJ1-2	12	NA	CASSPPAGGYTF	TGTGCCAGCTCACCACCGGCGGGTGGCTACACCTTC
NA	TRBV30	TRBJ1-5	13	NA	CAWSVAGDQPQHF	TGTGCCTGGAGTGTGGCGGGCGATCAGCCCCAGCATTTT
few	TRBV7-2	TRBJ1-5	13	TRBD1	CASSQGANQPQHF	TGTGCCAGCTCCCAGGGGGCGAATCAGCCCCAGCATTTT
NA	TRBV20-1	TRBJ2-1	11	NA	CSARRDNEQFF	TGCAGTGCCAGGCGGGACAATGAGCAGTTCTTC
NA	TRBV14	TRBJ2-2	15	NA	CASSRRHPSTGELFF	TGTGCCAGCAGCCGTCGCCACCCCAGCACCGGGGAGCTGTTTTTT
NA	TRBV30	TRBJ2-1	15	NA	CAWSGIGGGNNEQFF	TGTGCCTGGAGTGGAATTGGTGGGGGAAACAATGAGCAGTTCTTC
NA	TRBV19	TRBJ1-5	14	NA	CASSIGQDNQPQHF	TGTGCCAGTAGTATAGGACAGGACAATCAGCCCCAGCATTTT
once	TRBV7-2	TRBJ2-3	16	TRBD2	CASSLVSAGGTNTQYF	TGTGCCAGCAGCTTAGTCTCAGCGGGGGGTACTAATACGCAGTATTTT
NA	TRBV15	TRBJ1-6	13	TRBD1	CATTGQNNSPLHF	TGTGCCACCACGGGACAGAATAATTCACCCCTCCACTTT
NA	TRBV19	TRBJ1-6	14	NA	CASSTRQENSPLHF	TGTGCCAGTAGTACCCGACAGGAGAATTCACCCCTCCACTTT
NA	TRBV5-1	TRBJ1-1	14	NA	CASSLKSGNTEAFF	TGCGCCAGCAGCTTGAAGTCGGGGAACACTGAAGCTTTCTTT
NA	TRBV4-3	TRBJ1-4	15	NA	CASSQEGVGGEKLFF	TGCGCCAGCAGCCAAGAAGGTGTCGGTGGGGAAAAACTGTTTTTT
NA	TRBV10-3	TRBJ1-1	16	NA	CAISSDRQAMNTEASF	TGTGCCATCAGCTCCGATCGACAGGCCATGAACACTGAAGCTTCCTTT
NA	TRBV30	TRBJ1-2	14	NA	CAWTPDGPIYGYTF	TGTGCCTGGACACCCGATGGGCCGATCTATGGCTACACCTTC
NA	TRBV19	TRBJ2-3	16	TRBD2	CASSLRGAGGTDTQYF	TGTGCCAGTAGTTTACGGGGAGCGGGGGGAACAGATACGCAGTATTTT
NA	TRBV5-1	TRBJ1-1	14	TRBD1	CASSFGTANTEAFF	TGCGCCAGCAGCTTTGGGACAGCGAACACTGAAGCTTTCTTT
NA	TRBV10-1	TRBJ1-4	19	TRBD1	CASICKGQGHRATNEKLFF	TGCGCCAGCATTTGTAAGGGACAGGGGCACAGGGCAACTAATGAAAAACTGTTTTTT
NA	TRBV11-2	TRBJ2-1	11	NA	CASSLSPEQFF	TGTGCCAGCAGCTTATCCCCTGAGCAGTTCTTC
NA	TRBV19	TRBJ1-6	15	TRBD1	CASNFEGTGNSPLHF	TGTGCCAGTAATTTTGAAGGGACAGGCAATTCACCCCTCCACTTT
NA	TRBV7-9	TRBJ2-7	17	TRBD2	CASSPTRPSGAKYEQYF	TGTGCCAGCAGCCCGACGAGACCTAGCGGGGCTAAGTACGAGCAGTACTTC
many	TRBV5-1	TRBJ1-1	14	NA	CASSLGAGNTEAFF	TGCGCCAGCAGCTTGGGGGCAGGGAACACTGAAGCTTTCTTT